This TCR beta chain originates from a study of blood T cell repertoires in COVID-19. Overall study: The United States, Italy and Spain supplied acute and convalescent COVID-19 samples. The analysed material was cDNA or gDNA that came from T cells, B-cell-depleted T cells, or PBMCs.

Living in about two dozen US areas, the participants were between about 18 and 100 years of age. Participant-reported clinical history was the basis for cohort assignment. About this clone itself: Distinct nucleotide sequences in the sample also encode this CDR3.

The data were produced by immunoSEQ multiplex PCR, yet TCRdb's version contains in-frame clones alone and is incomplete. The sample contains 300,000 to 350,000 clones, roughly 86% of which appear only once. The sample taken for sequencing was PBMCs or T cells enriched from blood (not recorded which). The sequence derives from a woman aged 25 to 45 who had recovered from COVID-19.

The CDR3 region has the DNA TGTGCCAGCAGTTATGGACAGGTGAACACTGAAGCTTTCTTT. It encodes CASSYGQVNTEAFF. The chain joins TRBV6-5 to TRBJ1-1; 7 bases are a match to TRBD1. V was clipped by 3 bases and J by 0 bases; unmatched bases: 1. The V gene's germline CDR1 is MNHEY and CDR2 SVGAGI. The CDR3 has 14 amino acids.